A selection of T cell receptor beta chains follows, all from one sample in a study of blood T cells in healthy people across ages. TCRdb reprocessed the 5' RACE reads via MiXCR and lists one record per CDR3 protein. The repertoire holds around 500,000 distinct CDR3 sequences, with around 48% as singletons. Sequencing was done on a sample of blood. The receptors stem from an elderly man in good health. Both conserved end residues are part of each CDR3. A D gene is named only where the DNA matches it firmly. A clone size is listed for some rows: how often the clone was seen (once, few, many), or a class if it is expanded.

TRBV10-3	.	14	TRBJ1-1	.	CALKPAGRNTEAFF	TGTGCCCTTAAACCCGCAGGGAGGAACACTGAAGCTTTCTTT
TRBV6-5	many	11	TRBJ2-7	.	CASSWGREQYF	TGTGCCAGCAGTTGGGGCCGCGAGCAGTACTTC
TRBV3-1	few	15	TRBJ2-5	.	CASSTTGSGGETQYF	TGTGCCAGCAGCACCACCGGGTCAGGAGGAGAGACCCAGTACTTC
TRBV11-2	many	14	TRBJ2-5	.	CASRPGTDQETQYF	TGTGCCAGCAGGCCCGGGACGGATCAAGAGACCCAGTACTTC
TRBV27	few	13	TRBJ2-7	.	CASSFLSSGEQYF	TGTGCCAGCAGTTTTTTAAGTTCGGGGGAGCAGTACTTC
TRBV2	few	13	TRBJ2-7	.	CASSESGHYEQYF	TGTGCCAGCAGTGAAAGCGGCCACTACGAGCAGTACTTC
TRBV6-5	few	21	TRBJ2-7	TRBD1	CASSYSKLTGRSRSSYNEQYF	TGTGCCAGCAGTTACTCTAAGTTGACAGGGAGAAGTAGATCGTCCTACAATGAGCAGTACTTC
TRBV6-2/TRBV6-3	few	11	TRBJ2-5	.	CASSKAKTQYF	TGTGCCAGCAGCAAGGCTAAGACCCAGTACTTC
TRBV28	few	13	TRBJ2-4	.	CASSGPGRSIQYF	TGTGCCAGCAGCGGACCGGGACGCAGCATTCAGTACTTC
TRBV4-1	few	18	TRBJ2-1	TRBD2	CASSQVDMGLAGGNEQFF	TGCGCCAGCAGCCAAGTTGATATGGGACTAGCGGGAGGAAATGAGCAGTTCTTC
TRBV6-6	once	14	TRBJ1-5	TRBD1	CVSRGYLGNQPQHF	TGCGTCAGCAGGGGGTATTTGGGTAATCAGCCCCAGCATTTT
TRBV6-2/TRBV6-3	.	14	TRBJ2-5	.	CASSRDRHLETQYF	TGTGCCAGCAGCCGGGACCGCCACTTGGAGACCCAGTACTTC
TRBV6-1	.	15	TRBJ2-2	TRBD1	CASSEKTGGSGELFF	TGTGCCAGCAGTGAGAAGACAGGGGGCAGCGGGGAGCTGTTTTTT
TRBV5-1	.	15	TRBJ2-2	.	CASSLNSGNTGELFF	TGCGCCAGCAGCTTGAATTCAGGGAACACCGGGGAGCTGTTTTTT
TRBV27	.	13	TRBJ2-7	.	CASTHDRGYEQYF	TGTGCCAGCACCCATGACAGAGGCTACGAGCAGTACTTC
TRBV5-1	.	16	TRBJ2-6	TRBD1	CASSRTGESGANVLTF	TGCGCCAGCAGCCGCACAGGGGAATCTGGGGCCAACGTCCTGACTTTC
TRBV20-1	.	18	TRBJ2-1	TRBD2	CSARRLAGGLNTYNEQFF	TGCAGTGCTAGAAGACTAGCGGGGGGCCTAAATACCTACAATGAGCAGTTCTTC
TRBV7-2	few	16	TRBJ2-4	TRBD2	CASSLAGGVAKNIQYF	TGTGCCAGCAGCTTAGCGGGGGGGGTAGCCAAAAACATTCAGTACTTC
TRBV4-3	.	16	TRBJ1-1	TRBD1	CASSQRTGPLNTEAFF	TGCGCCAGCAGCCAACGGACAGGGCCCCTGAACACTGAAGCTTTCTTT
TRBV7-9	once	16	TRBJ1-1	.	CASSLALQGGGTEAFF	TGTGCCAGCAGCTTAGCACTACAGGGAGGTGGCACTGAAGCTTTCTTT
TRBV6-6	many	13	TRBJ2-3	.	CASSQEGSDTQYF	TGTGCCAGCAGCCAAGAGGGGTCAGATACGCAGTATTTT
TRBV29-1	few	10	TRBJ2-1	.	CSVVGNEQFF	TGCAGCGTTGTAGGAAATGAGCAGTTCTTC
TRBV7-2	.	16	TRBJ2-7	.	CASSKQAGTPTYEQYF	TGTGCCAGCAGCAAACAGGCGGGGACACCGACCTACGAGCAGTACTTC
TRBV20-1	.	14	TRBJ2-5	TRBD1	CSAVDRVFGETQYF	TGCAGTGCTGTGGACAGGGTTTTTGGAGAGACCCAGTACTTC
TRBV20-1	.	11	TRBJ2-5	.	CSASERNEQYF	TGCAGTGCTAGTGAGCGCAATGAGCAGTACTTC
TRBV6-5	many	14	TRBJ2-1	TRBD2	CASRSLTSHNEQFF	TGTGCCAGCAGATCTTTGACTAGCCACAATGAGCAGTTCTTC
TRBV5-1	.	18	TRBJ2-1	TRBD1	CANSPWDRATITYNEQFF	TGCGCCAACAGCCCATGGGACAGGGCAACCATAACCTACAATGAGCAGTTCTTC